The 20 T cell receptor beta chains in this list originate from one sample, sequenced in a study of Graves' ophthalmopathy and Graves' hyperthyroidism. For repertoire sequencing, the TCR beta CDR3 regions were amplified from RNA transcripts. Investigators did first-round RT-PCR with HTBI primers, then second-round multiplex PCR. Via MiXCR, TCRdb re-called the multiplex PCR reads, giving one row per CDR3 protein. The sample contains 660,000 or so distinct CDR3 sequences, just over 40% of which appear only once. Sequenced input: peripheral blood. The receptors were gathered from an adult man with Graves' ophthalmopathy.

The rearrangement joins TRBV25-1 to TRBJ1-4; D not certain. CDR3 length: 14 residues. Germline CDR1 reads MGHDK; CDR2 reads SYGVNS. The V gene lost 9 bases and the J gene lost 1 base, with 12 bases spanning the gap. The CDR3 here is CASYGRLTNEKLFF. In DNA, the CDR3 is TGTGCCAGTTACGGCCGTCTAACTAATGAAAAACTGTTTTTT.

This clonotype was recorded at least ten times. The chain couples TRBV19 to TRBJ2-7, with 9 bases that match TRBD2. CDR1 and CDR2 (germline): LNHDA, SQIVND (reference sequence). The CDR3 spans 13 residues. Trimming at V came to 5 bases and at J to 5 bases, leaving 4 bases not matched to a gene. The CDR3 region has the DNA TGTGCCAGTAGTGATCAGCGGGGGGACGAGCAGTACTTC. Translation gives CASSDQRGDEQYF.

The chain is built from TRBV10-3 and TRBJ2-7; the match to TRBD2 covers 7 bases. The V gene end was trimmed by 10 bases and the J gene end by 2 bases; junction bases not matched to a gene: 14. This CDR3 region has 15 residues. Germline values: CDR1 ENHRY, CDR2 SYGVKD. The CDR3 sequence is CASRALGGRPYEQYF. The CDR3, as DNA: TGTGCCAGCAGAGCACTGGGCGGGAGACCCTACGAGCAGTACTTC.

This chain uses TRBV30 with TRBJ2-7, with unresolved D. CDR1 GTSNPN and CDR2 SVGIG come from the germline V gene (reference sequence). The CDR3 length is 11 residues. Trimming cost V 4 bases and J 4 bases, with 8 bases left between them. CDR3 amino acids: CAWNLGYEQYF. The CDR3 DNA reads TGTGCCTGGAATCTGGGATACGAGCAGTACTTC.

This clonotype was counted a single time. The chain recombines TRBV7-3 with TRBJ2-2; 10 bases are shared with TRBD2. The CDR3 sequence is 20 residues long. The ends lost 5 bases at V and 2 bases at J; junction bases unmatched: 17. The germline gives CDR1 SGHTA, CDR2 FQGTGA. As DNA, the CDR3 is TGTGCCAGCAGCCGAAGGCCGACCGACTTAGCGGGAGGTAACACCGGGGAGCTGTTTTTT. As protein: CASSRRPTDLAGGNTGELFF.

The table lists this clonotype with many counts. V is TRBV19 and J is TRBJ1-3, with no clear D. CDR1 LNHDA and CDR2 SQIVND come from the germline V gene (reference sequence). This CDR3 region has 14 residues. The V gene lost 6 bases and the J gene lost 0 bases, with 9 bases spanning the gap. The CDR3 DNA is TGTGCCAGTAGAAGGATAGCCTCTGGAAACACCATATATTTT. Translated, it gives CASRRIASGNTIYF.

This clonotype was observed many times. The chain recombines TRBV6-5 with TRBJ1-2, with 7 bases matching TRBD1. Germline V gene data show CDR1 as MNHEY and CDR2 as SVGAGI. V was clipped by 0 bases and J by 10 bases; unmatched bases: 5. The CDR3 is 13 amino acids. The DNA of the CDR3 is TGTGCCAGCAGTTACTCTGGGACAGAGGACTACACCTTC. It specifies CASSYSGTEDYTF.

This clonotype has at least ten counts. V usage is TRBV2 and J usage is TRBJ2-7, with 7 nucleotides matching TRBD2. The CDR3 totals 15 residues. CDR1 is SNHLY, CDR2 FYNNEI, per germline. V shed 5 bases and J 2 bases; nucleotides not matched to a gene: 9. The CDR3: CASSRLATSPYEQYF. The DNA of the CDR3 is TGTGCCAGCAGTCGCCTAGCGACTAGCCCCTACGAGCAGTACTTC.

The chain couples TRBV29-1 to TRBJ2-7; TRBD2 matches at 12 bases. Losses at the gene ends were 7 bases for V and 2 bases for J; bases not matched to a gene: 15. Germline assignment: CDR1 SQVTM and CDR2 ANQGSEA. The CDR3 is made up of 17 amino acids. In nucleotides, the CDR3 is TGCAGCGCCACGACTAGCGGGAGAAGAGGGGGGGCCTACGAGCAGTACTTC. Protein: CSATTSGRRGGAYEQYF.

Regarding this clonotype: Since a much larger clone is just one base distant, this may be a read error. This chain connects TRBV5-1 to TRBJ2-6; D gene ambiguous. V gave up 2 bases and J gave up 1 base, with 16 bases separating them. This CDR3 comprises 18 residues. Looked up from germline, CDR1 is SGHRS and CDR2 is YFSETQ. This CDR3 reads CASSFWATDKSGANVLTF. CDR3 in DNA: TGCGCCAGCAGCTTCTGGGCAACAGACAAGTCTGGGGCCAACGTCCTGACTTTC.

The chain has TRBV7-9 and TRBJ2-5; 12 bases map to TRBD1. The CDR3 contains 14 residues. Germline CDR1 reads SEHNR; CDR2 reads FQNEAQ (reference sequence). After removal of 9 bases from V and 5 bases from J, the junction contained 7 bases not matched to a gene. The CDR3 here is CASPRDRGRETQYF. CDR3 DNA sequence: TGTGCCAGTCCCCGGGACAGGGGGCGGGAGACCCAGTACTTC.

The chain carries TRBV10-3 and TRBJ1-2, with TRBD1 matching over 8 bases. This CDR3 region has 14 residues. V lost 8 bases and J lost 0; bases outside the gene matches: 5. Germline CDR1 and CDR2: ENHRY and SYGVKD. CDR3 in amino acids: CAIGKTGANYGYTF. The CDR3, as DNA: TGTGCCATCGGAAAGACAGGGGCTAACTATGGCTACACCTTC.

The V call is TRBV11-3, the J call TRBJ2-2, with 11 bases identical to TRBD2. This CDR3 spans 18 amino acids. Looked up from germline, CDR1 is SGHNT and CDR2 is YENEEA. The J segment lost 0 bases and the V segment lost 5 bases, leaving 8 bases of the junction unmatched. The CDR3 loop is CASSQVLAGGPNTGELFF. The DNA of the CDR3 is TGTGCCAGCAGCCAAGTCCTAGCGGGGGGTCCGAACACCGGGGAGCTGTTTTTT.

This clonotype was counted ten times or more. The chain links TRBV15 to TRBJ2-6; a weak D match, TRBD2 (6 bases). The CDR3 consists of 15 residues. V was clipped by 7 bases and J by 0 bases, with 10 bases between them. CDR1 is LNHNV, CDR2 YYDKDF, per germline (reference sequence). In nucleotides, the CDR3 is TGTGCCACCAAAGTGCGGGACTCTGGGGCCAACGTCCTGACTTTC. This codes for CATKVRDSGANVLTF.

The V and J genes are TRBV10-3 and TRBJ2-7; tentative D call: TRBD1 (6 bases). Trimming took off 10 bases at V and 2 bases at J, with 21 bases between the two ends. CDR1 and CDR2 from the germline V gene are ENHRY and SYGVKD. The CDR3 spans 15 residues. CDR3 sequence reads: CASNPTGIGPYEQYF. CDR3 DNA sequence: TGTGCCAGCAATCCAACAGGGATCGGCCCCTACGAGCAGTACTTC.

As to this clonotype: The conserved final phenylalanine or tryptophan is absent from the CDR3, which likely points to a read error. It is unclear where the CDR3 begins or ends on the DNA, so no DNA is shown, and the CDR3 is as TCRdb lists it. V usage is TRBV27 and J usage is TRBJ2-6; TRBD2, the D gene given by the table, was not confirmed from the DNA. The CDR3 numbers 9 amino acids, ends counted. Germline V CDR1 and CDR2: MNHEY, SMNVEV (reference sequence). The CDR3 loop is CASSPRDGG.

This clonotype was seen a few times. The V and J genes are TRBV7-9 and TRBJ1-2, with D tentatively TRBD1 (5 bases). CDR3 length: 17 amino acids. The germline V gene has CDR1 SEHNR and CDR2 FQNEAQ (reference sequence). The germline V and J ends were trimmed by 5 bases and 4 bases, with 23 bases remaining between them. The CDR3: CASSINNPWGGGYGYTF. CDR3 nucleotides: TGTGCCAGCAGCATTAATAACCCCTGGGGGGGAGGCTATGGCTACACCTTC.

This clonotype was found many times. This sequence joins TRBV2 and TRBJ1-6, with D perhaps matching TRBD1 (6 bases). Germline V gives CDR1 SNHLY, CDR2 FYNNEI. The length of the CDR3 is 13 residues. The V and J ends lost 8 bases and 7 bases respectively, with 12 bases between them. DNA of the CDR3: TGTGCCAGCGTAGGAGGGGGGAATTCACCCCTCCACTTT. Amino acids: CASVGGGNSPLHF.

The CDR3 region has the DNA TGTGCCAGCAGCGACGACGGGACCGCCTCTGGGGCCAACGTCCTGACTTTC. This codes for CASSDDGTASGANVLTF. The rearrangement links TRBV7-2 to TRBJ2-6, with D possibly called TRBD1 or TRBD2 (5 bases each). Trimming took off 5 bases at V and 0 bases at J, with 14 bases between the two ends. The length of the CDR3 is 17 residues. Germline CDR1 and CDR2: SGHTA and FQGNSA.

The sample holds a few counts of this clonotype. V is TRBV4-3 and J is TRBJ2-7, with D uncertain. The V gene's germline CDR1 is LGHNA and CDR2 YSLEER. The CDR3 runs to 13 residues. Trimming stripped 4 bases from V and 2 bases from J, with 9 bases between. CDR3 sequence reads: CASSPDRTYEQYF. DNA of the CDR3: TGCGCCAGCAGCCCGGACCGAACCTACGAGCAGTACTTC.